These 10 T cell receptor beta chains were sequenced from one sample in a study of control samples from healthy donors and cancer patients. The assay was immunoSEQ multiplex PCR, and TCRdb's table has in-frame clones only and misses some. Of around 86,000 clones in the sample, around 90% were seen once. What was sequenced was PBMCs. These receptors all stem from a woman aged 55-70 years with head and neck cancer.

A single count supports this clone. This rearrangement joins TRBV7-9 to TRBJ2-1; 7 bases fit TRBD1. The V and J ends lost 5 bases and 10 bases, in that order; junction bases with no gene match: 8. This CDR3 is built from 13 residues. Per germline, CDR1 SEHNR and CDR2 FQNEAQ (reference sequence). CDR3 sequence: CASSPTGFREQFF. Written as DNA, the CDR3 is TGTGCCAGCAGCCCGACAGGGTTTAGAGAGCAGTTCTTC. Full variable domain (missing parts from reference TRBV7-9 and TRBJ2-1): DTGVSQNPRHKITKRGQNVTFRCDPISEHNRLYWYRQTLGQGPEFLTYFQNEAQLEKSRLLSDRFSAERPKGSFSTLEIQRTEQGDSAMYLCASSPTGFREQFFGPGTRLTVL.

The chain joins TRBV19 to TRBJ2-3; 10 bases fit TRBD1. Germline V gene lookup returns CDR1 LNHDA and CDR2 SQIVND (reference sequence). The CDR3 consists of 15 residues. The V gene end was trimmed by 7 bases and the J gene end by 3 bases; junction bases not matched to a gene: 7. CDR3 region: CASTTRDRGTDTQYF. In DNA, the CDR3 is TGTGCCAGTACCACACGGGACAGGGGAACAGATACGCAGTATTTT. The full variable domain, in which reference TRBV19 and TRBJ2-3 provide the parts outside the CDR3, is DGGITQSPKYLFRKEGQNVTLSCEQNLNHDAMYWYRQDPGQGLRLIYYSQIVNDFQKGDIAEGYSVSREKKESFPLTVTSAQKNPTAFYLCASTTRDRGTDTQYFGPGTRLTVL.

This clone has only one observation. The rearrangement uses TRBV30 and TRBJ1-1, with unresolved D. With 4 bases removed from V and 2 bases from J, the gap between germline ends came to 8 bases. This CDR3 has 12 residues. CDR1 is GTSNPN and CDR2 is SVGIG in the germline V gene (reference sequence). CDR3 region: CAWKPGNTEAFF. The DNA for the CDR3 is TGTGCCTGGAAACCGGGAAACACTGAAGCTTTCTTT. Using reference TRBV30 and TRBJ1-1 for the parts outside the CDR3, the full variable domain is SQTIHQWPATLVQPVGSPLSLECTVEGTSNPNLYWYRQAAGRGLQLLFYSVGIGQISSEVPQNLSASRPQDRQFILSSKKLLLSDSGFYLCAWKPGNTEAFFGQGTRLTVV.

This rearrangement joins TRBV7-3 to TRBJ2-2, with D unclear. Germline CDR1 and CDR2: SGHTA and FQGTGA. The CDR3 runs 15 residues. Trimming cost V 5 bases and J 0 bases, with 10 bases left between them. The CDR3, as DNA: TGTGCCAGCAGCCCCGGACCTGCGAACACCGGGGAGCTGTTTTTT. Amino acid sequence: CASSPGPANTGELFF. The full variable domain, with the rest looked up from reference TRBV7-3 and TRBJ2-2, is GAGVSQTPSNKVTEKGKYVELRCDPISGHTALYWYRQSLGQGPEFLIYFQGTGAADDSGLPNDRFFAVRPEGSVSTLKIQRTERGDSAVYLCASSPGPANTGELFFGEGSRLTVL.

The chain employs TRBV11-2 and TRBJ1-1; TRBD1 might be the D (5 bases). CDR1 SGHAT and CDR2 FQNNGV come from the germline V gene. The V end was cut by 1 base, the J end by 2 bases, with 8 bases between. This CDR3 contains 14 residues. CDR3 DNA sequence: TGTGCCAGCAGCTTAGCTGACAGCAACACTGAAGCTTTCTTT. Amino acid sequence: CASSLADSNTEAFF.

This chain joins TRBV11-3 and TRBJ2-3, with TRBD2 matching over 10 bases. Trimming took 5 bases from V and 1 from J; bases not matched to a gene: 9. Germline loops: CDR1 SGHNT, CDR2 YENEEA. This CDR3 contains 17 residues. The CDR3 coding sequence is TGTGCCAGCAGCCCCGGTCTAGCGGGAGTGGGCACAGATACGCAGTATTTT. It encodes CASSPGLAGVGTDTQYF.

The chain carries TRBV30 and TRBJ1-6; TRBD1 matches 9 bases. The CDR3 length is 13 residues. CDR1 is GTSNPN, CDR2 SVGIG, per germline (reference sequence). J was trimmed by 8 bases and V by 5 bases; bases with no gene match: 4. CDR3 DNA: TGTGCCTGGGACAGGGGGGAGGATTCACCCCTCCACTTT. It is translated as CAWDRGEDSPLHF.

The chain recombines TRBV9 with TRBJ2-2, with 8 bases matching TRBD2. The ends lost 4 bases at V and 4 bases at J; junction bases unmatched: 9. CDR1 and CDR2 from the germline V gene are SGDLS and YYNGEE. CDR3 size: 16 residues. The CDR3 DNA follows: TGTGCCAGCAGCACGACTAGCGTTAGTATCACCGGGGAGCTGTTTTTT. Protein: CASSTTSVSITGELFF.

The V call is TRBV5-4, the J call TRBJ1-1, with 8 bases aligning to TRBD1. Germline CDR1 reads SGHNT; CDR2 reads YYREEE (reference sequence). After removal of 6 bases from V and 0 bases from J, the junction contained 13 bases not matched to a gene. The CDR3 runs 17 residues. DNA of the CDR3: TGTGCCAGCACCCAGCCAGGGGGCTCGGTTCTGAACACTGAAGCTTTCTTT. Its translation: CASTQPGGSVLNTEAFF. Looking up the rest from reference TRBV5-4 and TRBJ1-1 gives the full variable domain: ETGVTQSPTHLIKTRGQQVTLRCSSQSGHNTVSWYQQALGQGPQFIFQYYREEENGRGNFPPRFSGLQFPNYSSELNVNALELDDSALYLCASTQPGGSVLNTEAFFGQGTRLTVV.

This chain connects TRBV2 to TRBJ1-6; 9 bases are shared with TRBD1. V was clipped by 3 bases and J by 5 bases; unmatched bases: 2. CDR1 and CDR2 (germline): SNHLY, FYNNEI. The CDR3 contains 15 residues. This CDR3 is CASSERTGDNSPLHF. Written as DNA, the CDR3 is TGTGCCAGCAGTGAGAGGACAGGGGATAATTCACCCCTCCACTTT. Supplemented by reference TRBV2 and TRBJ1-6, the full variable domain reads EPEVTQTPSHQVTQMGQEVILRCVPISNHLYFYWYRQILGQKVEFLVSFYNNEISEKSEIFDDQFSVERPDGSNFTLKIRSTKLEDSAMYFCASSERTGDNSPLHFGNGTRLTVT.